This entry lists 14 T cell receptor beta chains sequenced from one sample in a study of CD8+CD57+ T cells in acquired aplastic anemia. Using genomic DNA as the template, TCR beta VDJ and CDR3 profiling was carried out. MiXCR, run by TCRdb on the reads, gives a single entry per CDR3 protein. The sample holds roughly 50,000 distinct CDR3 sequences, around 69% seen once. Sequencing was done on a sample of sorted CD4+, CD8+, or CD8+CD57+ T cells (not recorded which) from PBMCs. The receptors here all came from a human donor in good health, serving as a control.

The chain is built from TRBV20-1 and TRBJ2-7; the match to TRBD1 covers 10 bases. There are 14 residues in the CDR3. CDR1 and CDR2 (germline): DFQATT, SNEGSKA (reference sequence). Losses at the gene ends were 3 bases for V and 5 bases for J; bases not matched to a gene: 7. DNA of the CDR3: TGCAGTGCTAGTGGCCGGGACAGGGGTCACGAGCAGTACTTC. It codes for CSASGRDRGHEQYF.

This clonotype was observed at least ten times. Germline is not matched at one junction end, which may reflect a read error. The gene calls are TRBV19 and TRBJ2-5; 13 bases agree with TRBD2. The CDR3 consists of 14 residues. The germline V gene has CDR1 LNHDA and CDR2 SQIVND (reference sequence). The CDR3 reads CAGLAGDYQETRYF. In DNA, the CDR3 is TGTGCCGGACTAGCGGGAGACTACCAAGAGACCCGGTACTTC.

This chain connects TRBV6-5 to TRBJ2-7; D unresolved. V shed 1 base and J shed 2 bases, with 6 bases lying between them. Germline-derived CDR1 and CDR2 are MNHEY and SVGAGI. CDR3 length equals 13 residues. CDR3 in amino acids: CASSYFGTYEQYF. CDR3 DNA: TGTGCCAGCAGTTACTTTGGCACCTACGAGCAGTACTTC.

Turning to this clonotype: One end of the junction is discordant with germline, which a read error may explain. The rearrangement uses TRBV10-3 and TRBJ2-5, with no clear D. Germline loops: CDR1 ENHRY, CDR2 SYGVKD. This CDR3 has 10 amino acids. The CDR3 is CASSVQAQYF. The CDR3 DNA reads as TGTGCCAGCAGTGTCCAGGCCCAGTACTTC.

The chain is built from TRBV24-1 and TRBJ2-1, with a weak D call TRBD1 (6 bases). The germline gives CDR1 KGHDR, CDR2 SFDVKD. V shed 5 bases and J shed 11 bases, with 15 bases lying between them. The CDR3 is made up of 13 amino acids. CDR3 residues: CATSATGGIQQFF. As DNA, the CDR3 is TGTGCCACCAGTGCGACAGGAGGTATTCAGCAGTTCTTC.

The chain recombines TRBV5-1 with TRBJ2-7, with a tentative D call TRBD1 (6 bases). Per germline, CDR1 SGHRS and CDR2 YFSETQ. V was shortened by 0 bases and J by 0 bases, with 16 bases between the two germline ends. CDR3 length equals 17 residues. CDR3 sequence: CASSLELRTASSYEQYF. CDR3 coding DNA: TGCGCCAGCAGCTTGGAGTTGCGGACAGCGAGCTCCTACGAGCAGTACTTC.

The V and J genes are TRBV20-1 and TRBJ1-6, with 11 bases lining up with TRBD1. The CDR3 runs to 16 residues. J was trimmed by 8 bases and V by 4 bases; bases with no gene match: 10. Germline CDR1 is DFQATT and CDR2 is SNEGSKA (reference sequence). Here the CDR3 DNA reads TGCAGTGCTACATACCGGGACAGGGGGAAAGATTCACCCCTCCACTTT. It specifies CSATYRDRGKDSPLHF.

This chain uses TRBV2 with TRBJ1-4, with a weak D call TRBD1 (5 bases). V lost 4 bases and J 7 bases, leaving 13 bases between the germline ends. Germline V gives CDR1 SNHLY, CDR2 FYNNEI. The CDR3 covers 14 residues. The CDR3 sequence: CASSVGTVPEKLFF. As DNA, the CDR3 is TGTGCCAGCAGTGTTGGGACTGTCCCTGAAAAACTGTTTTTT.

This clonotype occurred once. The chain joins TRBV2 to TRBJ2-3; tentative D call: TRBD1 (6 bases). The CDR3 sequence is 13 residues long. Trimming took off 4 bases at V and 3 bases at J, with 8 bases between the two ends. Germline loops: CDR1 SNHLY, CDR2 FYNNEI. The CDR3 sequence: CASSGQATDTQYF. The CDR3 nucleotides are TGTGCCAGCAGTGGACAGGCGACAGATACGCAGTATTTT.

In its sample, this clonotype was seen many times. The rearrangement joins TRBV5-6 to TRBJ2-7, with 9 bases fitting TRBD2. The CDR3 sequence is 16 residues long. Germline V gene data show CDR1 as SGHDT and CDR2 as YYEEEE. With V trimmed by 0 bases and J by 0 bases, 4 bases remained unmatched. The CDR3 DNA reads as TGTGCCAGCAGCTTGGAGGTAGCGGGAGACTCCTACGAGCAGTACTTC. Translating gives CASSLEVAGDSYEQYF.

This rearrangement joins TRBV29-1 to TRBJ2-7, with 8 bases fitting TRBD2. The CDR3 covers 15 residues. V trimming: 3 bases; J trimming: 3 bases; junction bases outside the gene matches: 10. Germline loops: CDR1 SQVTM, CDR2 ANQGSEA. The CDR3 nucleotides read TGCAGCGTTGAGCGGGGGGACGTTCAAGGCTACGAGCAGTACTTC. Protein product: CSVERGDVQGYEQYF.

The chain employs TRBV2 and TRBJ1-2, with 9 bases identical to TRBD1. This CDR3 region has 13 residues. The J segment lost 6 bases and the V segment lost 2 bases, leaving 1 base of the junction unmatched. Germline CDR1 SNHLY, CDR2 FYNNEI. Here the CDR3 DNA reads TGTGCCAGCAGTGAAACAGGGGGCGATGGCTACACCTTC. Translated, it gives CASSETGGDGYTF.

The rearrangement uses TRBV2 and TRBJ2-7; possibly TRBD2 for D (6 bases). Trimming pared 2 bases from V and 12 bases from J, leaving 11 bases between. CDR3 length: 11 residues. Germline V gene sequence: CDR1 SNHLY, CDR2 FYNNEI. The CDR3 loop is CASSEQGGPYF. CDR3 DNA: TGTGCCAGCAGTGAACAGGGAGGCCCGTACTTC.

The genes are TRBV2 and TRBJ2-2; D possibly uses TRBD1 or TRBD2 (5 bases each). Germline V lookup: CDR1 SNHLY, CDR2 FYNNEI. The CDR3 has 13 residues. Deletions cut 11 bases from V and 6 bases from J, with 16 bases between. The CDR3 nucleotides are TGTGCCGGCACTGGGGGAAGGTCCGGGGAGCTGTTTTTT. It specifies CAGTGGRSGELFF.